The 6 T cell receptor beta chains given below trace back to one sample, sequenced in a study of blood T cells in healthy people across ages. A second PCR, run for roughly 7 to 12 cycles, used a sample-barcoded 5' primer plus a J-beta primer mix. TCRdb ran MiXCR on the 5' RACE reads and lists one entry per CDR3 protein. The table includes hundreds of thousands of distinct CDR3 sequences, about 21% detected once. The specimen was blood. Every receptor here comes from a man aged 70-80 years in good health.

This clonotype was picked up a small number of times. This chain joins TRBV7-8 and TRBJ2-7; D is undetermined. Germline V CDR1 and CDR2: SGHVS, FQNEAQ. The CDR3 spans 14 residues. V gave up 2 bases and J gave up 2 bases, with 10 bases separating them. DNA for the CDR3: TGTGCCAGCAGCTTACTGGCAAATCCCTACGAGCAGTACTTC. It is translated as CASSLLANPYEQYF. The full variable domain, with the rest looked up from reference TRBV7-8 and TRBJ2-7, is GAGVSQSPRYKVAKRGQDVALRCDPISGHVSLFWYQQALGQGPEFLTYFQNEAQLDKSGLPSDRFFAERPEGSVSTLKIQRTQQEDSAVYLCASSLLANPYEQYFGPGTRLTVT.

The chain links TRBV5-1 to TRBJ1-1; 7 bases agree with TRBD1. Germline V gene lookup returns CDR1 SGHRS and CDR2 YFSETQ. The CDR3 spans 15 residues. The ends lost 3 bases at V and 5 bases at J; junction bases unmatched: 10. CDR3 coding DNA: TGCGCCAGCAGCTCGGAGACAGGGAGGGGTACTGAAGCTTTCTTT. It is translated as CASSSETGRGTEAFF.

There are a few counts of this clonotype. The rearrangement joins TRBV7-8 to TRBJ2-4; no reliable D call. The CDR3 consists of 16 residues. Looked up from germline, CDR1 is SGHVS and CDR2 is FQNEAQ. Trimming removed 1 base from V and 0 bases from J, with 10 bases in between. The CDR3 spells CASSLVPGPAKNIQYF. As DNA, the CDR3 is TGTGCCAGCAGCTTAGTTCCGGGCCCAGCCAAAAACATTCAGTACTTC.

The chain couples TRBV29-1 to TRBJ1-3; D gene unclear. This CDR3 has 12 residues. From germline, CDR1 is SQVTM and CDR2 ANQGSEA. V dropped 7 bases and J dropped 4 bases, with 11 bases sitting between them. The chain's CDR3 is CSAGHLGNTIYF. In nucleotides, the CDR3 is TGCAGCGCCGGCCACCTCGGAAACACCATATATTTT.

This clonotype was recorded once. The genes are TRBV18 and TRBJ2-3, with D hard to call. V gave up 7 bases and J gave up 2 bases, with 13 bases separating them. Germline CDR1 KGHSH, CDR2 LQKENI. The CDR3 sequence is 14 residues long. The chain's CDR3 is CASCTESATDTQYF. The CDR3 bases are TGTGCCAGCTGCACGGAATCTGCCACAGATACGCAGTATTTT.

The sample holds a few counts of this clonotype. Sequence at one end of the junction differs from germline and may be a read error. The chain couples TRBV7-2 to TRBJ2-1; D possibly corresponds to TRBD1 (6 bases). The germline gives CDR1 SGHTA, CDR2 FQGNSA. This CDR3 has 16 amino acids. CDR3 DNA sequence: TGTGCCAGCAGTTTAGCCGGACAGAGCTCCTACAATGAGCAGTTCTTC. Amino acid sequence: CASSLAGQSSYNEQFF. Looking up the rest from reference TRBV7-2 and TRBJ2-1 gives the full variable domain: GAGVSQSPSNKVTEKGKDVELRCDPISGHTALYWYRQSLGQGLEFLIYFQGNSAPDKSGLPSDRFSAERTGGSVSTLTIQRTQQEDSAVYLCASSLAGQSSYNEQFFGPGTRLTVL.